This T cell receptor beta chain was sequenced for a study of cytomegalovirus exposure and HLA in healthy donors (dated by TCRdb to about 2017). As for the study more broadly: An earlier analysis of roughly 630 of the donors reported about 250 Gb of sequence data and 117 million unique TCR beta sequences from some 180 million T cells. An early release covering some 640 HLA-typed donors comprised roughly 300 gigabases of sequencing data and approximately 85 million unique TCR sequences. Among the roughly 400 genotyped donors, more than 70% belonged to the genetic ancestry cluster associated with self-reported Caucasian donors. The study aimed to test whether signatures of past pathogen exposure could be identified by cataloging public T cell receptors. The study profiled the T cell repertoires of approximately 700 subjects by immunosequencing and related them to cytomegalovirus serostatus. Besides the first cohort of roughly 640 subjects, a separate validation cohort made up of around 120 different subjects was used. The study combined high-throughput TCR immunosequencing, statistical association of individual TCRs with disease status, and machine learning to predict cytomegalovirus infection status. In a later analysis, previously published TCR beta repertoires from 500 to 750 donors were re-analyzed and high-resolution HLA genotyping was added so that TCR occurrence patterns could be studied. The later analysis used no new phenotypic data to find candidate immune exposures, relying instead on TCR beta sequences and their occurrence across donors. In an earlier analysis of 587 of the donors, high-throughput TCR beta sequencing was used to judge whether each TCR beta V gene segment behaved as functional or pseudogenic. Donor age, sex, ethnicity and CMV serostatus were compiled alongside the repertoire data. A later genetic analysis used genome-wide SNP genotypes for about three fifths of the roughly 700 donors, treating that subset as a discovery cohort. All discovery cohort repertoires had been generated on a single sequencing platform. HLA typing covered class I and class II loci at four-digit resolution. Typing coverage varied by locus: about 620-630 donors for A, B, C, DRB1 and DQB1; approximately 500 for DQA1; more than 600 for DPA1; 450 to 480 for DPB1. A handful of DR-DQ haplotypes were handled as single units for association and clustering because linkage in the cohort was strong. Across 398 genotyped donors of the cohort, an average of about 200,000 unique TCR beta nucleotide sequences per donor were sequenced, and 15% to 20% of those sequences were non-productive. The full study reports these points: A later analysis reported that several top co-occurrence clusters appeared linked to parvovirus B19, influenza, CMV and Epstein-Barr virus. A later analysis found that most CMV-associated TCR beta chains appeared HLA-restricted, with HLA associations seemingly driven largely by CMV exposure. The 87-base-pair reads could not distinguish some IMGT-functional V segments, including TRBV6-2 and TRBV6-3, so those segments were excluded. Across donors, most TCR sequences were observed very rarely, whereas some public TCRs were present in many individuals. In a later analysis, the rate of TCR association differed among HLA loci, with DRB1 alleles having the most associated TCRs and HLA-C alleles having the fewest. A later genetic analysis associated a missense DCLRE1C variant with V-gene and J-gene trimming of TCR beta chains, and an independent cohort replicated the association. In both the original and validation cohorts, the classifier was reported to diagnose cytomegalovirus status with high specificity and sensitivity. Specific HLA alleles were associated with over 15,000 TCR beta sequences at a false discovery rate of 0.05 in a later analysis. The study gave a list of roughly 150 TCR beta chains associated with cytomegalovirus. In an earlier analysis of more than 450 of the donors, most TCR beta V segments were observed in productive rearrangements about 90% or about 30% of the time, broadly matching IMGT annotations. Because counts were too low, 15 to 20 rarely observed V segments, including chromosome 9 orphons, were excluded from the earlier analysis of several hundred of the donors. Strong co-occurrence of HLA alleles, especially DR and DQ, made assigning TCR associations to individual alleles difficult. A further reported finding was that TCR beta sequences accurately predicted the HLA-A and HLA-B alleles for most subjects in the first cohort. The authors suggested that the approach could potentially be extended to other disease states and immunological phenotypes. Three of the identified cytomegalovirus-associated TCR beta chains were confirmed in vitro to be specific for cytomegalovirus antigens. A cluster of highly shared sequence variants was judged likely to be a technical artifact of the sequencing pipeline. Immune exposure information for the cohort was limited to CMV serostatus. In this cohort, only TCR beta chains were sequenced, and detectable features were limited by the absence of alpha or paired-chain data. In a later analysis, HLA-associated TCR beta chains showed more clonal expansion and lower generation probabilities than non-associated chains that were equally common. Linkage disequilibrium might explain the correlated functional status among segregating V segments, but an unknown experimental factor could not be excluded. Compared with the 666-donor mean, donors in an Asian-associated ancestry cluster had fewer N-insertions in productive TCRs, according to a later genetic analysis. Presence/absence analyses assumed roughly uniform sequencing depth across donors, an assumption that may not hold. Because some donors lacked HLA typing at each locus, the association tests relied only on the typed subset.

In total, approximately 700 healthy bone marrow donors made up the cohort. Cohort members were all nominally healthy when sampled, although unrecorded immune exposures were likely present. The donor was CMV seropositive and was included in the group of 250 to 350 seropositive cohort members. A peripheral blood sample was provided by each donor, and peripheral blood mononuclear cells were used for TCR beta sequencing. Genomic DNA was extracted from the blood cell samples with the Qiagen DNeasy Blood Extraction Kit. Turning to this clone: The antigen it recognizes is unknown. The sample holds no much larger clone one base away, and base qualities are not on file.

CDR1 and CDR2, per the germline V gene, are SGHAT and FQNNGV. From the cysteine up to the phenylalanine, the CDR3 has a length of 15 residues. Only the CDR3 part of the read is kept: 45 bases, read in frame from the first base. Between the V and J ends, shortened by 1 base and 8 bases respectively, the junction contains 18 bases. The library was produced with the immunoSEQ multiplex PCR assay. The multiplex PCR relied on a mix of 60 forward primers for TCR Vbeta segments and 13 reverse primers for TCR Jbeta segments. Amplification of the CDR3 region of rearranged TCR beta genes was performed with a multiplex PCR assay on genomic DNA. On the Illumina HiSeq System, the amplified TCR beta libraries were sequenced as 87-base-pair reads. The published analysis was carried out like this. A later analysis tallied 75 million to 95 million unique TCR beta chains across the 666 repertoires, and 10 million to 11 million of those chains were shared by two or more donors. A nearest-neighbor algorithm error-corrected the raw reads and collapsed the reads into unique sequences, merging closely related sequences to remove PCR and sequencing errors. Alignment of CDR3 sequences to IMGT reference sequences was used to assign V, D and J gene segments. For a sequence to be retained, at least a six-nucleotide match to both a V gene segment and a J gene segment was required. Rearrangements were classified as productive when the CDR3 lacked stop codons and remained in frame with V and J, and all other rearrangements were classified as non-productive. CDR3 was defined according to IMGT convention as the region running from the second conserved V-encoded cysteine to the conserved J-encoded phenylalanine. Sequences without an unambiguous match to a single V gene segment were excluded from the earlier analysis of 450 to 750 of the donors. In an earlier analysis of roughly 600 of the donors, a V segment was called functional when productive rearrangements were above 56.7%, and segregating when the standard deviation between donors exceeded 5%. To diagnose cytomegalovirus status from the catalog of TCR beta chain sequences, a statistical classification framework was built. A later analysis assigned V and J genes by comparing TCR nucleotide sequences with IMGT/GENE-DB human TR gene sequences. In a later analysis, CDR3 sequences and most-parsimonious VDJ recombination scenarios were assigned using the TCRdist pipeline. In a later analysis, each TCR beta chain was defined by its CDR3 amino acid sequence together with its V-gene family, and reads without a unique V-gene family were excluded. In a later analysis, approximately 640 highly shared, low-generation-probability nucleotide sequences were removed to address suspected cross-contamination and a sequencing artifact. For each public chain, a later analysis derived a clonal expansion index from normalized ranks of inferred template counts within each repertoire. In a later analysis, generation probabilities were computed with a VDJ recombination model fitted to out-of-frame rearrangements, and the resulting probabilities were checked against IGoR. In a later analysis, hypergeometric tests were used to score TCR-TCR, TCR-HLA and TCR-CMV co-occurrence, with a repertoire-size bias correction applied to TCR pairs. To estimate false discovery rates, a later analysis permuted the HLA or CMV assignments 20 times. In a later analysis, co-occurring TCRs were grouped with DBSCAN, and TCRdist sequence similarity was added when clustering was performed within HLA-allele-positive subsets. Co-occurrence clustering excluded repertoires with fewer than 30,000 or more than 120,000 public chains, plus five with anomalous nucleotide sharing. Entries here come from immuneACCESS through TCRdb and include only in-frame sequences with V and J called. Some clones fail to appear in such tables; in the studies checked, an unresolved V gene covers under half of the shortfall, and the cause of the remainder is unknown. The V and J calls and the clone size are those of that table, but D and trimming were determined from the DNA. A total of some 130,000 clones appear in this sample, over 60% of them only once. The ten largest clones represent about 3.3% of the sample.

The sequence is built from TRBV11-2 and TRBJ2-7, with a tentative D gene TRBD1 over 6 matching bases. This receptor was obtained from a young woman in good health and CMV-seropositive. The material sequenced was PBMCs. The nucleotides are TGTGCCAGCAGCTTAGCCACAGGGCTGAGTTCTAAGCAGTACTTC. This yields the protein CASSLATGLSSKQYF.